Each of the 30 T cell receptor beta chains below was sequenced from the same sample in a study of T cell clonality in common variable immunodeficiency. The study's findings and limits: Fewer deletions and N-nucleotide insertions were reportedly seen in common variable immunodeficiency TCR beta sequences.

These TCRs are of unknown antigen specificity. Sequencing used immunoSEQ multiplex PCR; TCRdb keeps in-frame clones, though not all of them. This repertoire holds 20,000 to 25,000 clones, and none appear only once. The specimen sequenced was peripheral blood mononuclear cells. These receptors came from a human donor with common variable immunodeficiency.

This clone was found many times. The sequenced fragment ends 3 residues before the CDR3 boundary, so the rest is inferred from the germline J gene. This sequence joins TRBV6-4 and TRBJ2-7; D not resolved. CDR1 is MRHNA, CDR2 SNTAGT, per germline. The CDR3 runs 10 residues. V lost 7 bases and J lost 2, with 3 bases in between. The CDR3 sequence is CASTTYEQYF. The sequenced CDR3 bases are TGTGCCAGCACCACCTACGAG.

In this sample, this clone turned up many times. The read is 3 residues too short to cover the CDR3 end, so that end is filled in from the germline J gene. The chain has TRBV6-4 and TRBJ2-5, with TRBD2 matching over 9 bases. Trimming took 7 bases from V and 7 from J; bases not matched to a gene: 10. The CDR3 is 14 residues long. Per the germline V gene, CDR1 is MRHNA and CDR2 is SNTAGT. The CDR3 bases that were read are TGTGCCAGCATAGCCCGACTAGCGGAAGGGACC. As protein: CASIARLAEGT. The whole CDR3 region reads CASIARLAEGTQYF.

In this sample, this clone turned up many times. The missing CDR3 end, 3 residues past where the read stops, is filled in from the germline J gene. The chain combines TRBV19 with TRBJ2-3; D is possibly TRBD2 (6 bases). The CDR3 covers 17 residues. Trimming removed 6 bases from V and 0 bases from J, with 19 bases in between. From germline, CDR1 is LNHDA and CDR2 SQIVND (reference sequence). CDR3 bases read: TGTGCCAGTAGAAACAACGGGGACTTCTTGAGCACAGATACG. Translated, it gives CASRNNGDFLSTDT. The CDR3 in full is CASRNNGDFLSTDTQYF.

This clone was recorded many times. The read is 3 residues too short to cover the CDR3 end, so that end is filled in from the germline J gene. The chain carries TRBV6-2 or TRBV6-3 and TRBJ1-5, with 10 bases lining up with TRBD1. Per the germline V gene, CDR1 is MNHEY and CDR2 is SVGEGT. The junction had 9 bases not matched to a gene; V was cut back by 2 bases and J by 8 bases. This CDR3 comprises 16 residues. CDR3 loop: CASSYHLGQGTKPQHF. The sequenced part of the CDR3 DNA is TGTGCCAGCAGTTACCACCTGGGACAGGGGACGAAGCCC.

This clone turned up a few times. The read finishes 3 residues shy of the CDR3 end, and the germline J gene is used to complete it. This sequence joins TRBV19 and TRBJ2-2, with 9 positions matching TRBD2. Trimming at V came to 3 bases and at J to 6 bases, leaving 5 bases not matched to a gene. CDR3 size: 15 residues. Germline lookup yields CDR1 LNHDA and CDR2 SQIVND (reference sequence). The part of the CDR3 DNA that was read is TGTGCCAGTAGTATTTCTAGCGGGGTTGCCGGGGAG. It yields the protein CASSISSGVAGE. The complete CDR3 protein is CASSISSGVAGELFF.

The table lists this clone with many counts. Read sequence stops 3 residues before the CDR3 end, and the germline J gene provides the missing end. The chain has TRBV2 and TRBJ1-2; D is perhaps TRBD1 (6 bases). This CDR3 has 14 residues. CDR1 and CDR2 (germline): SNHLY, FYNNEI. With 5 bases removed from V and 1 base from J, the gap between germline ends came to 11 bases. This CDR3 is CASSTGTFNYGYTF. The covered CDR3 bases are TGTGCCAGCAGTACAGGGACCTTTAACTATGGC. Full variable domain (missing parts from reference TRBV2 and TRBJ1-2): EPEVTQTPSHQVTQMGQEVILRCVPISNHLYFYWYRQILGQKVEFLVSFYNNEISEKSEIFDDQFSVERPDGSNFTLKIRSTKLEDSAMYFCASSTGTFNYGYTFGSGTRLTVV.

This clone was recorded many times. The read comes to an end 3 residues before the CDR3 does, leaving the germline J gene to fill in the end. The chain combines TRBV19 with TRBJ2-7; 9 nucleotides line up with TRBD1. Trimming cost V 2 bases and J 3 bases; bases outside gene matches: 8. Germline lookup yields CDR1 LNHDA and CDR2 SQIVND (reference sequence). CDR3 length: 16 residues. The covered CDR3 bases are TGTGCCAGTAGTATACGCCGGGACAGGGACGGCTACGAG. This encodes CASSIRRDRDGYE. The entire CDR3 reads CASSIRRDRDGYEQYF.

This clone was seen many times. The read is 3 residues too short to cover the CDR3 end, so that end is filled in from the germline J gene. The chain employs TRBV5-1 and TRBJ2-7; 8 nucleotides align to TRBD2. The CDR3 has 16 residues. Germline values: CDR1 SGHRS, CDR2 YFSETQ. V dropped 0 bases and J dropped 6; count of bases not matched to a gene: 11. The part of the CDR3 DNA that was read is TGCGCCAGCAGCTTGGCCACGGGGGGGGCGTCGGGCGAG. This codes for CASSLATGGASGE. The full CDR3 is CASSLATGGASGEQYF.

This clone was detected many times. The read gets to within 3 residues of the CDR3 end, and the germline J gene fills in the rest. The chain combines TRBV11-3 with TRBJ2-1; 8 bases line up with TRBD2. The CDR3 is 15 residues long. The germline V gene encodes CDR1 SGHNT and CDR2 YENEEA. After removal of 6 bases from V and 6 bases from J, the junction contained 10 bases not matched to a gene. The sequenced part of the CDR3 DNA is TGTGCCAGCAGTTACTCGGGGGGGCAGTCCAATGAG. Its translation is CASSYSGGQSNE. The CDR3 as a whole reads CASSYSGGQSNEQFF.

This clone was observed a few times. The CDR3 here is CASSQTEPFNTEAFF. The sequenced part of the CDR3 DNA is TGTGCCAGCAGTCAGACAGAACCCTTTAACACTGAA. The V gene is TRBV6-2 or TRBV6-3, the J gene TRBJ1-1; D is possibly TRBD1 (5 bases). The observed sequence ends 3 residues before the CDR3 terminus, with the missing tail filled in from the germline J gene. CDR1 is MNHEY, CDR2 SVGEGT, per germline. The CDR3 spans 15 residues. Between the trimmed V and J ends, which lost 5 bases and 2 bases, there was a span of 15 bases.

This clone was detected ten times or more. The covered CDR3 bases are TGTGCCAGCAGTCCTCGTAGCGGGCCTTCCTACGAG. This translates into CASSPRSGPSYE. The full CDR3 sequence reads CASSPRSGPSYEQYF. This chain joins TRBV7-9 and TRBJ2-7, with 7 bases matching TRBD2. From the germline J gene comes the end of the CDR3, since the read stops 3 residues before it. The J segment lost 1 base and the V segment lost 6 bases, leaving 9 bases of the junction unmatched. CDR1 and CDR2 (germline): SEHNR, FQNEAQ (reference sequence). There are 15 residues in the CDR3.

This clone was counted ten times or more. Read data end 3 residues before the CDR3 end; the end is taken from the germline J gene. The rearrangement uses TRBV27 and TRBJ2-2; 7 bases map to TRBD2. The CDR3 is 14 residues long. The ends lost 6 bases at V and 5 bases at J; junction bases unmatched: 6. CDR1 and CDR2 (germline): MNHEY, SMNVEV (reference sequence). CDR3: CASRLSGGTGELFF. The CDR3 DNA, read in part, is TGTGCCAGCAGGCTCTCGGGGGGAACCGGGGAG.

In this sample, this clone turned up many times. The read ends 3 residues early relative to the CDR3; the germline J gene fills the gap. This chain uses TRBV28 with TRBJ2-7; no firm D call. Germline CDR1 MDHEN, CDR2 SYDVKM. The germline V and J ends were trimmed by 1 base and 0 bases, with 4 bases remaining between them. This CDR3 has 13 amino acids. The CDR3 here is CASSLSFSYEQYF. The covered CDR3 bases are TGTGCCAGCAGTTTATCGTTCTCCTACGAG.

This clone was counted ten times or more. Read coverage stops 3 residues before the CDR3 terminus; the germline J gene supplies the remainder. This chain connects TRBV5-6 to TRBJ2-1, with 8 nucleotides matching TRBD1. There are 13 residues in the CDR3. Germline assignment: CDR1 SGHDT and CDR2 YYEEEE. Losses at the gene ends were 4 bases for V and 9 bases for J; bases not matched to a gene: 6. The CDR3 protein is CASSRSGGSEQFF. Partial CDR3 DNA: TGTGCCAGCAGCAGGTCAGGGGGCAGTGAG.

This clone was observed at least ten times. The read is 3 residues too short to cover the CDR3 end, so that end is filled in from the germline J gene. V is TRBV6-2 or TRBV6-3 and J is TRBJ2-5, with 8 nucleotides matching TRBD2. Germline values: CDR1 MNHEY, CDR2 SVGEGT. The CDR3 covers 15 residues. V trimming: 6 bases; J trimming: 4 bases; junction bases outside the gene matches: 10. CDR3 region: CASSQQQRGRETQYF. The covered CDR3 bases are TGTGCCAGCAGCCAACAACAGCGGGGGAGAGAGACC.

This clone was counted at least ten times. The CDR3 is CASSHRWRAPYEQYF. The covered CDR3 bases are TGTGCCAGCAGCCATCGCTGGAGGGCCCCCTACGAG. This rearrangement joins TRBV14 to TRBJ2-7; D might be TRBD2 (6 bases). The read terminates 3 residues ahead of where the CDR3 ends, so the germline J gene completes it. The V gene lost 3 bases and the J gene lost 2 bases, with 14 bases spanning the gap. The V gene's germline CDR1 is SGHDN and CDR2 FVKESK. CDR3 length: 15 residues.

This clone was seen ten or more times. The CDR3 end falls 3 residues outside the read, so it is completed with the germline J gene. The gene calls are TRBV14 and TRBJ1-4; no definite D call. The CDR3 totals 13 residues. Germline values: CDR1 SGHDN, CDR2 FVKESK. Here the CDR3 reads CASSPTSGGRLFF. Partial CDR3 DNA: TGTGCCAGCAGCCCAACCAGTGGCGGGAGA.

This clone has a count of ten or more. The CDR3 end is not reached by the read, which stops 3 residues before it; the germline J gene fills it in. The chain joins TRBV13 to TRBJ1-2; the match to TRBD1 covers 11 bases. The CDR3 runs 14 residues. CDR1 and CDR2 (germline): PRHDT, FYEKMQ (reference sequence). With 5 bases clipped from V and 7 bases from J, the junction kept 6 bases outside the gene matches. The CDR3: CASSRTGGGSGYTF. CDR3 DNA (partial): TGTGCCAGCAGCCGGACAGGGGGCGGGAGTGGC.

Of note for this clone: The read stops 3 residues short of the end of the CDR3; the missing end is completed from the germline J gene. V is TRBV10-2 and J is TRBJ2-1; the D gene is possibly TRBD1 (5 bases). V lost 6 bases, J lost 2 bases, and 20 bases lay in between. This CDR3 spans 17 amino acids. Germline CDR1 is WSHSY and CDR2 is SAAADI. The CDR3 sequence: CASRESPGLSAYNEQFF. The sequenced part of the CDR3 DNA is TGCGCCAGCAGAGAATCCCCAGGGTTAAGCGCCTACAATGAG.

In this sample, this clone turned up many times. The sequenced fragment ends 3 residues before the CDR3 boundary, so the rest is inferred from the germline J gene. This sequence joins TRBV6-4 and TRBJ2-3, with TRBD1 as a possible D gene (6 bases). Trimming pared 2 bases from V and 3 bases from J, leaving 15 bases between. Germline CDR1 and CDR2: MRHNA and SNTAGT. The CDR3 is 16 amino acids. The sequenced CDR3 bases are TGTGCCAGCAGTGACCCTGGGCAGGGACAAACAGATACG. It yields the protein CASSDPGQGQTDT. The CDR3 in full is CASSDPGQGQTDTQYF.

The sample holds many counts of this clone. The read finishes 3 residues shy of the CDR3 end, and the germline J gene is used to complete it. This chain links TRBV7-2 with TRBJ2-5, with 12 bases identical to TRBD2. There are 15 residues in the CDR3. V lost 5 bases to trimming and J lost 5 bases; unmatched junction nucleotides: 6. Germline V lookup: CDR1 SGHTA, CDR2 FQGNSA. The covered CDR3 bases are TGTGCCAGCAGCCCGACTAGCGGGGGTTGGGAGACC. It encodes CASSPTSGGWET. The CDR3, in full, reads CASSPTSGGWETQYF.

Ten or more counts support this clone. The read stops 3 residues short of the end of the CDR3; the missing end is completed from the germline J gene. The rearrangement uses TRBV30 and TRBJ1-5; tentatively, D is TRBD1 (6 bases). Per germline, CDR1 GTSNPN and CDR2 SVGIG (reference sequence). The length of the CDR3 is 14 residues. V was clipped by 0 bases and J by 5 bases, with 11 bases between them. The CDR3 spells CAWSVQGSYQPQHF. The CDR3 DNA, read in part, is TGTGCCTGGAGTGTACAGGGATCCTATCAGCCC. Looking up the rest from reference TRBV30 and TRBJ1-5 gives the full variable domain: SQTIHQWPATLVQPVGSPLSLECTVEGTSNPNLYWYRQAAGRGLQLLFYSVGIGQISSEVPQNLSASRPQDRQFILSSKKLLLSDSGFYLCAWSVQGSYQPQHFGDGTRLSIL.

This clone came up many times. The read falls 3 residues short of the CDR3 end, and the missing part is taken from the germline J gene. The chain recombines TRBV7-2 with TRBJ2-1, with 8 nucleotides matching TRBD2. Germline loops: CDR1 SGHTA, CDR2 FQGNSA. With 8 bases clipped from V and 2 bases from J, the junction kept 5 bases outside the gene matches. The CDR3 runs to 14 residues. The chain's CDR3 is CASQPGGAYNEQFF. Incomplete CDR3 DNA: TGTGCCAGCCAACCGGGGGGGGCCTACAATGAG.

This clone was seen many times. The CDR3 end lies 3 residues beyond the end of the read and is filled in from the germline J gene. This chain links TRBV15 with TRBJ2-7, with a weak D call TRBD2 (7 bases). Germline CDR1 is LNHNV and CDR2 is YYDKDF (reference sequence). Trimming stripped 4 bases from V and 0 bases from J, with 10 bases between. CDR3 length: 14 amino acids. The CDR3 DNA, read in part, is TGTGCCACCAGCAAGGGGGGGAGCTCCTACGAG. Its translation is CATSKGGSSYE. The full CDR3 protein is CATSKGGSSYEQYF.

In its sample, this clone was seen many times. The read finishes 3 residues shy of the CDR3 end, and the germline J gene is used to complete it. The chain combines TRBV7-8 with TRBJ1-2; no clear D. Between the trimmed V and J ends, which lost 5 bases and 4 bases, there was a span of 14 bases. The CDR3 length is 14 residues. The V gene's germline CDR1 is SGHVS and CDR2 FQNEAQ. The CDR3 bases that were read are TGTGCCAGCAGCACTACACGTTCGGGCTATGGC. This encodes CASSTTRSGYG. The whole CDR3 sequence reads CASSTTRSGYGYTF.

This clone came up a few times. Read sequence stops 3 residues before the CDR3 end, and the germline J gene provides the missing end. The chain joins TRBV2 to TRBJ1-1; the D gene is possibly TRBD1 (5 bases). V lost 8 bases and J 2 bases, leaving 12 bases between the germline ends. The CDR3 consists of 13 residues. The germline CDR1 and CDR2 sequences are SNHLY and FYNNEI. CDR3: CASSGVENTEAFF. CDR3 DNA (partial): TGTGCCAGCTCGGGGGTCGAAAACACTGAA. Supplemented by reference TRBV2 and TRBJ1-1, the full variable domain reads EPEVTQTPSHQVTQMGQEVILRCVPISNHLYFYWYRQILGQKVEFLVSFYNNEISEKSEIFDDQFSVERPDGSNFTLKIRSTKLEDSAMYFCASSGVENTEAFFGQGTRLTVV.

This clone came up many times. The DNA read from the CDR3 is TGTGCCAGCAGTTTAGCGGGACAGGGGTATGGC. Residues: CASSLAGQGYG. The CDR3 reads in full as CASSLAGQGYGYTF. The chain uses TRBV2 and TRBJ1-2, with 10 bases matching TRBD1. From the germline J gene comes the end of the CDR3, since the read stops 3 residues before it. With 5 bases clipped from V and 5 bases from J, the junction kept 5 bases outside the gene matches. The CDR3 sequence is 14 residues long. Germline loops: CDR1 SNHLY, CDR2 FYNNEI. The full variable domain, rest sourced from reference TRBV2 and TRBJ1-2, is EPEVTQTPSHQVTQMGQEVILRCVPISNHLYFYWYRQILGQKVEFLVSFYNNEISEKSEIFDDQFSVERPDGSNFTLKIRSTKLEDSAMYFCASSLAGQGYGYTFGSGTRLTVV.

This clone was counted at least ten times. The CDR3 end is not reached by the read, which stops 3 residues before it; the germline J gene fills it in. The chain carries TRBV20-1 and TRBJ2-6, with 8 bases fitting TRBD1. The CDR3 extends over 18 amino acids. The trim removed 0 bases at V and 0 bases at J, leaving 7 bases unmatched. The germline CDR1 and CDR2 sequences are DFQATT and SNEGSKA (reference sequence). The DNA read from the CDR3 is TGCAGTGCTAGAGATCTTCAGGGGGCTTTCTCTGGGGCCAACGTC. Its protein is CSARDLQGAFSGANV. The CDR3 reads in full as CSARDLQGAFSGANVLTF.

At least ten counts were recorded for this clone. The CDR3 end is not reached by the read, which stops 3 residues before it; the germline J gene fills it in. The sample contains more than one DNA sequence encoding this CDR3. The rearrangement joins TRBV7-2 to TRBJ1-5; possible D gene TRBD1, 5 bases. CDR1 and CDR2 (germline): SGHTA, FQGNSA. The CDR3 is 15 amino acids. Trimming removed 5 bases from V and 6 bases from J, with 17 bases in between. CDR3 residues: CASSPYPGGGQPQHF. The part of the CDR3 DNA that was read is TGTGCCAGCAGCCCGTACCCGGGGGGTGGTCAGCCC.

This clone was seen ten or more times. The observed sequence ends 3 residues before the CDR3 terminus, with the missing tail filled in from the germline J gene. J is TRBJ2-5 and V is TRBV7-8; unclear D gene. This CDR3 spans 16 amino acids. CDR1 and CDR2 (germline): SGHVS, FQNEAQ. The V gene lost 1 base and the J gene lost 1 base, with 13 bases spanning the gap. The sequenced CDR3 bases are TGTGCCAGCAGCTTAGGGGCCACCCCCACCCAAGAGACC. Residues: CASSLGATPTQET. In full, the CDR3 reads CASSLGATPTQETQYF.